Presented here are 8 T cell receptor beta chains from one specimen sequenced in a study of metastatic and nonmetastatic thyroid tumors. TCRdb called clones again from the PCR reads with MiXCR. The table has roughly 13,000 clones, approximately 33% seen once. The entire patient cohort was treatment-naive prior to thyroid surgery. Sequencing input: tumor tissue. These receptor sequences come from a male donor with papillary thyroid cancer or a benign thyroid nodule (not recorded which). Some clones in this sample may be carry-over from other donors' samples.

J is TRBJ1-5 and V is TRBV4-1; the D is unclear. This CDR3 has 15 residues. The germline V gene has CDR1 MGHRA and CDR2 YSYEKL. The CDR3 DNA reads TGCGGCATCAGCCAAGATAAAGGTGTCCTCCAGCCCCAGCATTTT. As protein: CGISQDKGVLQPQHF.

This clone has more than one count but fewer than ten. The J gene is TRBJ1-2, the V gene TRBV27, with D uncertain. From germline, CDR1 is MNHEY and CDR2 SMNVEV (reference sequence). V lost 3 bases to trimming and J lost 4 bases, with 15 bases between them. The CDR3 length is 15 residues. The CDR3: CASSFRGEKGYGYTF. CDR3 DNA sequence: TGTGCCAGCAGTTTTCGTGGGGAAAAGGGCTATGGCTACACCTTC.

The V and J genes are TRBV18 and TRBJ1-5; D is perhaps TRBD1 (5 bases). The CDR3 spans 14 residues. Per the germline V gene, CDR1 is KGHSH and CDR2 is LQKENI. V lost 3 bases to trimming and J lost 4 bases, with 10 bases between them. CDR3 protein: CASSPQGTNQPQHF. CDR3 bases: TGTGCCAGCTCACCTCAGGGAACAAATCAGCCCCAGCATTTT.

In its sample, this clone is medium-sized. The chain carries TRBV7-2 and TRBJ1-6, with TRBD1 matching 9 bases. V was pared by 6 bases and J by 6 bases, with 9 bases of the junction left unmatched. CDR3 length equals 16 residues. Germline lookup yields CDR1 SGHTA and CDR2 FQGNSA. The CDR3 bases are TGTGCCAGCAGTCATAAAACAGGGGGCTTTAATTCACCCCTCCACTTT. This translates into CASSHKTGGFNSPLHF.

This clone ranks as medium-sized. The chain carries TRBV12-3 or TRBV12-4 and TRBJ2-4; 13 bases align to TRBD2. CDR3 length equals 18 residues. The J segment lost 1 base and the V segment lost 3 bases, leaving 6 bases of the junction unmatched. The CDR3 loop is CASSFRLAGGRAKNIQYF. The CDR3 nucleotides are TGTGCCAGCAGTTTCCGACTAGCGGGGGGTAGGGCCAAAAACATTCAGTACTTC.

The chain is built from TRBV7-3 and TRBJ2-2; D may be TRBD2 (6 bases). V was trimmed by 3 bases and J by 0 bases, leaving 17 bases between them. From germline, CDR1 is SGHTA and CDR2 FQGTGA. The CDR3 extends over 18 amino acids. The CDR3 DNA is TGTGCCAGCAGCTTCCGCTCCCCCGGGACTTCGAACACCGGGGAGCTGTTTTTT. Translating it yields CASSFRSPGTSNTGELFF.

This clone was counted ten times or more. The chain combines TRBV7-9 with TRBJ2-4; 7 positions agree with TRBD1. The CDR3 is 16 amino acids. CDR1 and CDR2 from the germline V gene are SEHNR and FQNEAQ (reference sequence). With 1 base clipped from V and 4 bases from J, the junction kept 7 bases outside the gene matches. CDR3 DNA: TGTGCCAGCAGCTTAGGCGCTGGGACAGCTAAAAACATTCAGTACTTC. Translated: CASSLGAGTAKNIQYF.

The V call is TRBV6-1, the J call TRBJ2-7; tentatively, D is TRBD1 (6 bases). Germline V gives CDR1 MNHNS, CDR2 SASEGT. V shed 5 bases and J shed 0 bases, with 11 bases lying between them. The CDR3 contains 14 residues. The CDR3 loop reads CASSPGHISYEQYF. The CDR3 coding sequence is TGTGCCAGCAGTCCGGGACACATCTCCTACGAGCAGTACTTC.